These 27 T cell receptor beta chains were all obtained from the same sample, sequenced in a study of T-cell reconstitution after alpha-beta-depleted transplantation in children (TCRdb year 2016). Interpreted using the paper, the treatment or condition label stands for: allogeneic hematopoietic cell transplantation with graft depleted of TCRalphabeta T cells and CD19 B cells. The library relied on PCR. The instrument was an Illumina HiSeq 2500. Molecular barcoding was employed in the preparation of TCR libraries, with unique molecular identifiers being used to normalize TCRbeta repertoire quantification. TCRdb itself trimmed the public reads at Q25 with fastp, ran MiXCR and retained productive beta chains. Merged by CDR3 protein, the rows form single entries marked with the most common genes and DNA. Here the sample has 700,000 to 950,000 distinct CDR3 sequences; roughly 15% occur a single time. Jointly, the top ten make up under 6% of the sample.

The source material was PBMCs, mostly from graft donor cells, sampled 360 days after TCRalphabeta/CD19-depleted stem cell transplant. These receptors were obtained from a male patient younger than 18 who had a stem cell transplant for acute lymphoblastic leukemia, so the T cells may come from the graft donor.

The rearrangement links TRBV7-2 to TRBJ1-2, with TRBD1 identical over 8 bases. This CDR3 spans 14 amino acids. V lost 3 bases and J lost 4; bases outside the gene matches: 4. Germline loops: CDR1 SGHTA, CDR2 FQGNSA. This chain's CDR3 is CASSFRTGSYGYTF. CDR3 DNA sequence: TGTGCCAGCAGCTTCCGGACAGGGAGCTATGGCTACACCTTC.

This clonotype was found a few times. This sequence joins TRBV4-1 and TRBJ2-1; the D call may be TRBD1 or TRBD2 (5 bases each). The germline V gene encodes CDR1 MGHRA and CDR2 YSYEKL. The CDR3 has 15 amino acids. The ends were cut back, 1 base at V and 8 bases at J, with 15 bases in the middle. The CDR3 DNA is TGCGCCAGCAGCCAAGGGGGCGTCCCGGGGTATGAGCAGTTCTTC. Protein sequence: CASSQGGVPGYEQFF.

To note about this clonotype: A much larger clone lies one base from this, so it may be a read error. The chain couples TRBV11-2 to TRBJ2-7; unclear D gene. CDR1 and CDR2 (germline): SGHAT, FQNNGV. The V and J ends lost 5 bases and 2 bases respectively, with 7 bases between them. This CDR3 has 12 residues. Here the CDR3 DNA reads TGTGCCAGCAGCCCCCAGACCTACGAGCAGTACTTC. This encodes CASSPQTYEQYF. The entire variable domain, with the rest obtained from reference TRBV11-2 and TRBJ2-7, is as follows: EAGVAQSPRYKIIEKRQSVAFWCNPISGHATLYWYQQILGQGPKLLIQFQNNGVVDDSQLPKDRFSAERLKGVDSTLKIQPAKLEDSAVYLCASSPQTYEQYFGPGTRLTVT.

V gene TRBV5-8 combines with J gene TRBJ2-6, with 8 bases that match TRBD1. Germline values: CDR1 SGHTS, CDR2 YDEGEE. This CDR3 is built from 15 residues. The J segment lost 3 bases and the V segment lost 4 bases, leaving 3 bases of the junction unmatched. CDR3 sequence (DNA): TGTGCCAGCAGCCGCAGGGGGCTTGGGGCCAACGTCCTGACTTTC. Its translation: CASSRRGLGANVLTF.

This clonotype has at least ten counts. CDR3 in DNA: TGTGCCAGCAGCGTCCTCCCAGGGGCCCCCTCTGGAAACACCATATATTTT. It specifies CASSVLPGAPSGNTIYF. The chain uses TRBV9 and TRBJ1-3, with D perhaps TRBD1 (6 bases). This CDR3 region has 17 residues. V was shortened by 2 bases and J by 0 bases, with 15 bases between the two germline ends. The germline gives CDR1 SGDLS, CDR2 YYNGEE.

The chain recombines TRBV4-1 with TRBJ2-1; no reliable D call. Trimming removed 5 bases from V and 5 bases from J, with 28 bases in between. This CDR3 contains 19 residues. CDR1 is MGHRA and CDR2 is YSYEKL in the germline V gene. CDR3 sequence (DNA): TGCGCCAGCAGCTTCCCTTCTCGAAGAGACCCCCTAACGCACAATGAGCAGTTCTTC. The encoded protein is CASSFPSRRDPLTHNEQFF.

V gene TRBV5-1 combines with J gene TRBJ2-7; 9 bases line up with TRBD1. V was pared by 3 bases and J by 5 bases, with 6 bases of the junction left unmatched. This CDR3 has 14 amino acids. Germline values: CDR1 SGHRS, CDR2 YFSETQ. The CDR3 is CASSSSGTGHEQYF. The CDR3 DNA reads TGCGCCAGCAGCTCATCCGGGACAGGGCACGAGCAGTACTTC.

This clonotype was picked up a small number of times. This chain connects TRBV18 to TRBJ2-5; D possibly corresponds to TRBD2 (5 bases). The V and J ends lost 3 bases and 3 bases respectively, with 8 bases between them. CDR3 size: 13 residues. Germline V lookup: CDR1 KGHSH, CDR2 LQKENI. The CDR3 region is CASSPGVKETQYF. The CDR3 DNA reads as TGTGCCAGCTCACCGGGAGTGAAAGAGACCCAGTACTTC.

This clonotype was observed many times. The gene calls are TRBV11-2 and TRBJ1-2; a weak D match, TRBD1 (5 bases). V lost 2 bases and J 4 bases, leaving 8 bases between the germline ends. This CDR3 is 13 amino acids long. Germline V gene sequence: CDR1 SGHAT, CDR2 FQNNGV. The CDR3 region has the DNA TGTGCCAGCAGCTTAAGGGGAAGCTATGGCTACACCTTC. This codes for CASSLRGSYGYTF.

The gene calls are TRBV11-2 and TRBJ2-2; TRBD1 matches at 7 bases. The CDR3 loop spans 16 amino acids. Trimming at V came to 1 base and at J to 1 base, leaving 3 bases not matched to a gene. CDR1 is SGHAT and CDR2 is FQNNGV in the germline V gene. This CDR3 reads CASSLGQGLNTGELFF. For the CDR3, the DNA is TGTGCCAGCAGCTTAGGACAGGGCTTGAACACCGGGGAGCTGTTTTTT.

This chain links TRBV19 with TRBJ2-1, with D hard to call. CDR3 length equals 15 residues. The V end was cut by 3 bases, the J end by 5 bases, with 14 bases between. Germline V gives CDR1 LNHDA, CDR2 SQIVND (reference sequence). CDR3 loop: CASSIRKADNNEQFF. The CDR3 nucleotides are TGTGCCAGTAGTATTAGAAAGGCAGACAACAATGAGCAGTTCTTC.

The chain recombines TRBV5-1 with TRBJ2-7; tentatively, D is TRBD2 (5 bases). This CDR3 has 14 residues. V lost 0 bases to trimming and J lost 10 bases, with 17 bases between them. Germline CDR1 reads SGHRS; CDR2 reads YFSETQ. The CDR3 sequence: CASSLGGPELLQYF. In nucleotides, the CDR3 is TGCGCCAGCAGCTTGGGCGGGCCAGAGTTACTACAGTACTTC.

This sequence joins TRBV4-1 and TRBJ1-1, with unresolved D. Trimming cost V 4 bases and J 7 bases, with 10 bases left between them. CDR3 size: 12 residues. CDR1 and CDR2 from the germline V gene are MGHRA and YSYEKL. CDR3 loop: CASSRGLSEAFF. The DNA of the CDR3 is TGCGCCAGCAGCCGTGGACTGAGTGAAGCTTTCTTT.

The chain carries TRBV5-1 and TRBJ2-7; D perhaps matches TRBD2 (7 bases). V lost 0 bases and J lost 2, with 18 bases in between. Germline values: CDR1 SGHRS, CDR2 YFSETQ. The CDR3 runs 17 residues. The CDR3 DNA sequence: TGCGCCAGCAGCTTGGACGCGAGGCGGGGGCGGGCCTACGAGCAGTACTTC. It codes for CASSLDARRGRAYEQYF. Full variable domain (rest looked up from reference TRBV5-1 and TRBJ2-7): KAGVTQTPRYLIKTRGQQVTLSCSPISGHRSVSWYQQTPGQGLQFLFEYFSETQRNKGNFPGRFSGRQFSNSRSEMNVSTLELGDSALYLCASSLDARRGRAYEQYFGPGTRLTVT.

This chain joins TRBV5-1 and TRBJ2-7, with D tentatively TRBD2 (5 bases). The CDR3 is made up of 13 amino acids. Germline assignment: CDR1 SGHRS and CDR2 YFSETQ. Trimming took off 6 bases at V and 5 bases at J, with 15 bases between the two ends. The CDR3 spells CASTSRGTNEQYF. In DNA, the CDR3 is TGCGCCAGCACCTCCCGGGGTACCAACGAGCAGTACTTC.

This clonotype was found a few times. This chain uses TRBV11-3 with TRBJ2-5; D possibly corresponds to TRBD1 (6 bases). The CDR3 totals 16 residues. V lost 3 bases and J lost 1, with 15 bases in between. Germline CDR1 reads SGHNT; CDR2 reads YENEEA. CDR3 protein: CASSFRNTGFQETQYF. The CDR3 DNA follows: TGTGCCAGCAGCTTTCGCAACACAGGGTTCCAAGAGACCCAGTACTTC.

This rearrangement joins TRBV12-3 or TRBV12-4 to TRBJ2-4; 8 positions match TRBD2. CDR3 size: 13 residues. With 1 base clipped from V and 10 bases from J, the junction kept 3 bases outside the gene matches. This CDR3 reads CASSLGLAPIQYF. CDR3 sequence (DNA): TGTGCCAGCAGTTTAGGACTAGCGCCTATTCAGTACTTC.

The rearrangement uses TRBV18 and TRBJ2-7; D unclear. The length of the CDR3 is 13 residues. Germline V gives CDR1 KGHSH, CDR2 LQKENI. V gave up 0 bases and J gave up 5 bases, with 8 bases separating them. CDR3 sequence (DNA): TGTGCCAGCTCACCACCGCGGTCCAACGAGCAGTACTTC. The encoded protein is CASSPPRSNEQYF.

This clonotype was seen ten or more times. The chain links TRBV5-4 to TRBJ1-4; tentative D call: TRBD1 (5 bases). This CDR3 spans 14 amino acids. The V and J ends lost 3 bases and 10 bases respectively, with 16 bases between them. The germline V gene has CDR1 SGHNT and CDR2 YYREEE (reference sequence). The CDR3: CASSSPLTRGKLFF. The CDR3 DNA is TGTGCCAGCAGCTCCCCCTTGACGAGGGGAAAACTGTTTTTT.

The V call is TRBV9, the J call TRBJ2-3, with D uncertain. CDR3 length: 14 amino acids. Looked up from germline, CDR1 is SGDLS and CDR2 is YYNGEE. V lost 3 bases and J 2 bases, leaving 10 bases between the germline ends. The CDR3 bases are TGTGCCAGCAGCGCCGTCCTGTCCACAGATACGCAGTATTTT. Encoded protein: CASSAVLSTDTQYF.

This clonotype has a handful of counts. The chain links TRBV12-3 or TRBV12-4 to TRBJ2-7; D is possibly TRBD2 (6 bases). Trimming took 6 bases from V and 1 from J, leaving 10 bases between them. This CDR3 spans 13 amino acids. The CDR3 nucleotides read TGTGCCAGCAGCGAGACTAGGTCCTACGAGCAGTACTTC. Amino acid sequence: CASSETRSYEQYF.

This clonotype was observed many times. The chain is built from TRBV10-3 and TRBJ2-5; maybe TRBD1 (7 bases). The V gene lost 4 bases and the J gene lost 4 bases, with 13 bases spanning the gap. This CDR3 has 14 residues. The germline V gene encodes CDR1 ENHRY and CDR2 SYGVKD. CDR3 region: CAISVRQGGETQYF. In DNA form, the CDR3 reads TGTGCCATCAGTGTAAGACAGGGAGGAGAGACCCAGTACTTC.

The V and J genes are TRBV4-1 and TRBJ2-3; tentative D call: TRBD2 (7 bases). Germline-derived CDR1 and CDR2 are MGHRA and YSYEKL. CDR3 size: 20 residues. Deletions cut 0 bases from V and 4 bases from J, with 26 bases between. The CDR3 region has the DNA TGCGCCAGCAGCCAAGATCCGAGAGGGGGGGTGCTAGTTCGAGCAGATACGCAGTATTTT. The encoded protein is CASSQDPRGGVLVRADTQYF.

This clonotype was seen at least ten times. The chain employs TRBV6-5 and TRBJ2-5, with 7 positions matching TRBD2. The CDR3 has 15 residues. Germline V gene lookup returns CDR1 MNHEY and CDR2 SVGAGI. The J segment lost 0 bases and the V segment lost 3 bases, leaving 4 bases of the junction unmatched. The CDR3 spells CASSYRGRNQETQYF. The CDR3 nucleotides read TGTGCCAGCAGTTATCGCGGGAGAAACCAAGAGACCCAGTACTTC.

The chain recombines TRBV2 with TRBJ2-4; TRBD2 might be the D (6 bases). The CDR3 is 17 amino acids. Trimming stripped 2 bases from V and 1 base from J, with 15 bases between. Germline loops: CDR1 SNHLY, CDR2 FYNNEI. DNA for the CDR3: TGTGCCAGCAGTGAACTCTGGGGGGAGGTCGCCAAAAACATTCAGTACTTC. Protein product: CASSELWGEVAKNIQYF.

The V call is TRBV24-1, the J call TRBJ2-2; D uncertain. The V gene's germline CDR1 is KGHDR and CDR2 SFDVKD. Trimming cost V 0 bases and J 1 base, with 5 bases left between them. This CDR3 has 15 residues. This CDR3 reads CATSDLHWNTGELFF. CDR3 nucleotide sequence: TGTGCCACCAGTGATTTGCACTGGAACACCGGGGAGCTGTTTTTT.

The CDR3 nucleotides are TGTGCCACCAAACACAGGGGCTTCAATGAGCAGTTCTTC. Amino acid sequence: CATKHRGFNEQFF. The genes are TRBV24-1 and TRBJ2-1; TRBD1 matches 7 bases. The CDR3 runs 13 residues. Per germline, CDR1 KGHDR and CDR2 SFDVKD. V lost 8 bases, J lost 6 bases, and 6 bases stayed unmatched.